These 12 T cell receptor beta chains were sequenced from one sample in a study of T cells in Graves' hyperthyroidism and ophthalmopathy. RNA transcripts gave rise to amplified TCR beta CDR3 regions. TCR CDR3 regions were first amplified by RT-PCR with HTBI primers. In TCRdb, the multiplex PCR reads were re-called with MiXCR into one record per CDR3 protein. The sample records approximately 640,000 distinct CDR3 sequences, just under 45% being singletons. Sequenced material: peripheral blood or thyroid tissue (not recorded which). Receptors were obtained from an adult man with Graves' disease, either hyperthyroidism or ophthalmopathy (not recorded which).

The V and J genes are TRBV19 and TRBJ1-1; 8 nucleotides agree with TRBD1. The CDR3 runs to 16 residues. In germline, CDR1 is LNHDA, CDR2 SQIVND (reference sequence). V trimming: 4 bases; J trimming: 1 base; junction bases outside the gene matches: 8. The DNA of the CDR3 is TGTGCCAGTAGTACCCTGTCAACAGGGGGGAACACTGAAGCTTTCTTT. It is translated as CASSTLSTGGNTEAFF.

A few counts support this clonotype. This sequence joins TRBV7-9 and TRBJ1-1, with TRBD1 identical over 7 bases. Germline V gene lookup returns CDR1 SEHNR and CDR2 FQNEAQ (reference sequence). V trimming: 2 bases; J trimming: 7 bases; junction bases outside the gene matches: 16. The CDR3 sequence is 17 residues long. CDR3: CASSLIIQTGWGIEAFF. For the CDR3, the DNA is TGTGCCAGCAGCTTAATAATCCAGACAGGGTGGGGTATTGAAGCTTTCTTT. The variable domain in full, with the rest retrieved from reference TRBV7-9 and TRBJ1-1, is DTGVSQNPRHKITKRGQNVTFRCDPISEHNRLYWYRQTLGQGPEFLTYFQNEAQLEKSRLLSDRFSAERPKGSFSTLEIQRTEQGDSAMYLCASSLIIQTGWGIEAFFGQGTRLTVV.

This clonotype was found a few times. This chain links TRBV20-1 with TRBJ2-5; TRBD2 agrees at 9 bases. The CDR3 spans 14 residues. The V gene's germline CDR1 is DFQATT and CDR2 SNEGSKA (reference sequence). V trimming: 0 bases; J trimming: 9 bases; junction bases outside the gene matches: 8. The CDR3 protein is CSARDTQREAAQYF. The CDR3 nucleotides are TGCAGTGCTAGAGATACTCAGCGGGAGGCGGCCCAGTACTTC.

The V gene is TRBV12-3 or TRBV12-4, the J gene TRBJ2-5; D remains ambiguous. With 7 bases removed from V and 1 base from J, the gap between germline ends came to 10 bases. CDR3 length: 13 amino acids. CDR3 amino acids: CASTEDIQETQYF. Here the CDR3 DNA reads TGTGCCAGCACCGAAGACATCCAAGAGACCCAGTACTTC.

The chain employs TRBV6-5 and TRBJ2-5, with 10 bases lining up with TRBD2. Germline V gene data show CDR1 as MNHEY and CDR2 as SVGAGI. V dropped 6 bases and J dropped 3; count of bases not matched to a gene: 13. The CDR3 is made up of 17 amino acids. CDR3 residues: CASSPGLAEVAEETQYF. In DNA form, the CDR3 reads TGTGCCAGCAGCCCCGGACTAGCGGAAGTGGCGGAAGAGACCCAGTACTTC.

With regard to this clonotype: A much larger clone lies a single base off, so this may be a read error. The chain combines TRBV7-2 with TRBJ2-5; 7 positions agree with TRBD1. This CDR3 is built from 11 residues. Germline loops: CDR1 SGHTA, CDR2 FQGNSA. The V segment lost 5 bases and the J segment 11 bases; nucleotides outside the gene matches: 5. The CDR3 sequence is CASSPGTAQYF. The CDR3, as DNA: TGTGCCAGCAGCCCCGGGACAGCGCAGTACTTC.

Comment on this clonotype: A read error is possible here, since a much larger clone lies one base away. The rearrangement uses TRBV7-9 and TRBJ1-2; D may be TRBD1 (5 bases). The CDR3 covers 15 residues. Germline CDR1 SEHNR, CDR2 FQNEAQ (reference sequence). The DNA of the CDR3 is TGTGCCTGCAGCTTAGCACACAGGAATAACTATGGCTACACCTTC. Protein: CACSLAHRNNYGYTF.

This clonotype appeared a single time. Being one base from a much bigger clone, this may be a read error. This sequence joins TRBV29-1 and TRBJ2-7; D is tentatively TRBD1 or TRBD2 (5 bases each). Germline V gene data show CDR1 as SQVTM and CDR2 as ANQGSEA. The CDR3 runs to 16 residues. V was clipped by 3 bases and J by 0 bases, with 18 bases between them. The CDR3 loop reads CSVEGTTGTDSYEQYF. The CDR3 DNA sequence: TGCAGCGTTGAGGGTACCACCGGGACCGACTCCTACGAGCAGTACTTC.

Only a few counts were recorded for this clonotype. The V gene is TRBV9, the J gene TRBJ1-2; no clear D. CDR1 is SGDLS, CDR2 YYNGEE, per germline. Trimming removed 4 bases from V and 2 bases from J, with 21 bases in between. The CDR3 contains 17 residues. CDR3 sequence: CASSSQGRNAANYGYTF. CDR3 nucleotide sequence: TGTGCCAGCAGCTCCCAAGGGAGAAACGCCGCCAACTATGGCTACACCTTC.

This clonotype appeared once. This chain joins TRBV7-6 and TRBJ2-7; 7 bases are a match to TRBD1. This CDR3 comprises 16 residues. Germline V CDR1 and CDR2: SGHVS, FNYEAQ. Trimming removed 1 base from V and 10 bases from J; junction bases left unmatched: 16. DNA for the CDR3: TGTGCCAGCAGCTTAGGTCGAGGGGGCTCGCTACGAGGACAGTACTTC. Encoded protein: CASSLGRGGSLRGQYF.

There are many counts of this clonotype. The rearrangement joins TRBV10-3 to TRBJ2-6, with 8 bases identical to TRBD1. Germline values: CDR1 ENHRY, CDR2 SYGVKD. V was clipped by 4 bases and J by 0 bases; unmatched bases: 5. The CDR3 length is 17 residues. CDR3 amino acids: CAISGGTGSSGANVLTF. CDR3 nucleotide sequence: TGTGCCATCAGTGGCGGGACAGGAAGCTCTGGGGCCAACGTCCTGACTTTC.

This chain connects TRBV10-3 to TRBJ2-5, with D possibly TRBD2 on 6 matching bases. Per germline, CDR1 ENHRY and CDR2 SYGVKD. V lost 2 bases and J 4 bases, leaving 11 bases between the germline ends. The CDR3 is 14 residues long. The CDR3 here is CAISEGGSGETQYF. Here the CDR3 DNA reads TGTGCCATCAGTGAGGGAGGGTCTGGAGAGACCCAGTACTTC.